This TCR beta chain is drawn from a study of shared clonotypes between healthy human individuals. There are 14 residues in the CDR3. V lost 1 base and J 2 bases, leaving 9 bases between the germline ends. The V gene's germline CDR1 is SGHKS and CDR2 YYEKEE (reference sequence). In its sample, this clone was seen once. Profiled with immunoSEQ multiplex PCR; TCRdb holds only in-frame clones, not every one. Among roughly 1,500,000 clones listed, 95% to 99% were seen once. The V and J genes are TRBV5-5 and TRBJ1-1; D is unresolved. The sequence was obtained from a young man in good health. Sequences were obtained from naive CD4+ T cells sorted from blood. The subset is: CD45RA+ positively selected. The CDR3, as DNA: TGTGCCAGCAGCTTGTGGGAGGGTAACACTGAAGCTTTCTTT. Its protein product is CASSLWEGNTEAFF.